This record concerns one TCR beta chain sequence. Only in-frame clones appear in the TCRdb table, and some are missing; sequencing was by immunoSEQ multiplex PCR. The table records over 400,000 clones, about 85% of them present only once. This CDR3 is built from 12 residues. Germline CDR1 reads SGHRS; CDR2 reads YFSETQ. V lost 2 bases and J lost 4, with 6 bases in between. The sample is drawn from a study of shared clonotypes between healthy human individuals. This receptor was obtained from a middle-aged woman in good health. Some clones in this sample may be carry-over from other donors' samples. The sequenced sample was PBMCs. The genes are TRBV5-1 and TRBJ1-2; maybe TRBD1 (5 bases). The CDR3 spells CASSFGTYGYTF. In DNA form, the CDR3 reads TGCGCCAGCAGCTTCGGGACCTATGGCTACACCTTC.